The 13 T cell receptor beta chains listed next were all sequenced from one sample in a study of blood T cell repertoires in COVID-19. TCRdb's copy holds only in-frame clones and misses some; the assay was immunoSEQ multiplex PCR. Of about 50,000 clones in the sample, about 82% were seen once. The sequencing input was peripheral blood. The receptors derive from a human donor in a cohort sampled during active COVID-19.

This chain joins TRBV5-1 and TRBJ1-2; 10 bases fit TRBD1. V was pared by 4 bases and J by 6 bases, with 15 bases of the junction left unmatched. The CDR3 spans 17 residues. Germline V gene sequence: CDR1 SGHRS, CDR2 YFSETQ. The chain's CDR3 is CASSVSGTGEIMDGYTF. Here the CDR3 DNA reads TGCGCCAGCAGCGTGTCCGGGACAGGGGAGATAATGGATGGCTACACCTTC.

V gene TRBV27 combines with J gene TRBJ1-2, with 8 bases aligning to TRBD1. In germline, CDR1 is MNHEY, CDR2 SMNVEV (reference sequence). CDR3 length: 14 residues. V was clipped by 7 bases and J by 0 bases; unmatched bases: 4. The CDR3 here is CASTGQGANYGYTF. CDR3 DNA: TGTGCCAGCACCGGACAGGGCGCTAACTATGGCTACACCTTC.

The J gene is TRBJ2-7, the V gene TRBV5-7, with D hard to call. TRBV5-7 qualifies as an ORF whose function is uncertain. This CDR3 has 15 amino acids. The ends were cut back, 4 bases at V and 0 bases at J, with 14 bases in the middle. CDR3 protein: CASSPGDFSSYEQYF. CDR3 nucleotide sequence: TGTGCCAGCAGCCCCGGAGATTTTAGCTCCTACGAGCAGTACTTC.

The chain combines TRBV30 with TRBJ1-5; 8 bases map to TRBD1. The CDR3 spans 15 residues. V shed 2 bases and J 4 bases; nucleotides not matched to a gene: 7. The germline V gene encodes CDR1 GTSNPN and CDR2 SVGIG (reference sequence). The CDR3 DNA follows: TGTGCCTGGAGTCAAGGACAGGGAGGGAATCAGCCCCAGCATTTT. The encoded protein is CAWSQGQGGNQPQHF.

The chain combines TRBV10-3 with TRBJ1-1; a possible D gene is TRBD1 (6 bases). CDR1 is ENHRY and CDR2 is SYGVKD in the germline V gene. The CDR3 runs 16 residues. With 11 bases removed from V and 1 base from J, the gap between germline ends came to 23 bases. The CDR3 region has the DNA TGTGCCGTAGTCAACAGGGACAAACCAGGGAACACTGAAGCTTTCTTT. It yields the protein CAVVNRDKPGNTEAFF.

V and J are TRBV9 and TRBJ2-3, with D possibly matching TRBD1 (6 bases). V was clipped by 0 bases and J by 4 bases, with 15 bases between them. The CDR3 length is 16 residues. The germline gives CDR1 SGDLS, CDR2 YYNGEE. The CDR3 loop reads CASSVEVTGPPDTQYF. CDR3 nucleotides: TGTGCCAGCAGCGTAGAGGTTACAGGGCCCCCAGATACGCAGTATTTT.

The CDR3 here is CASSYGLGYTF. The CDR3 DNA reads as TGTGCCAGCAGTTACGGGCTTGGCTACACCTTC. J is TRBJ1-2 and V is TRBV6-5; D uncertain. Trimming shortened V by 2 bases and J by 7 bases, and 5 bases separated the two germline ends. CDR1 MNHEY and CDR2 SVGAGI come from the germline V gene. The CDR3 consists of 11 residues.

This sequence joins TRBV9 and TRBJ2-7; D is unresolved. CDR1 SGDLS and CDR2 YYNGEE come from the germline V gene. Trimming shortened V by 0 bases and J by 4 bases, and 11 bases separated the two germline ends. The CDR3 totals 14 residues. CDR3 sequence reads: CASSVGVRLYEQYF. DNA of the CDR3: TGTGCCAGCAGCGTAGGGGTTCGACTTTACGAGCAGTACTTC. The full variable domain, with the rest looked up from reference TRBV9 and TRBJ2-7, is DSGVTQTPKHLITATGQRVTLRCSPRSGDLSVYWYQQSLDQGLQFLIQYYNGEERAKGNILERFSAQQFPDLHSELNLSSLELGDSALYFCASSVGVRLYEQYFGPGTRLTVT.

V usage is TRBV19 and J usage is TRBJ1-4; the match to TRBD1 covers 10 bases. V shed 6 bases and J 5 bases; nucleotides not matched to a gene: 3. This CDR3 is 14 amino acids long. Germline V gene sequence: CDR1 LNHDA, CDR2 SQIVND (reference sequence). The CDR3 DNA sequence: TGTGCCAGTAGCCAGGACAGGGGGAATGAAAAACTGTTTTTT. Protein product: CASSQDRGNEKLFF.

The sample holds one count of this clone. The CDR3 is CASSQLLYGYTF. The CDR3 coding sequence is TGTGCCAGCAGCCAACTCCTCTATGGCTACACCTTC. The chain recombines TRBV3-1 (or the pseudogene TRBV3-2) with TRBJ1-2; D is undetermined. The CDR3 contains 12 residues. Germline values: CDR1 LGHDT, CDR2 YNNKEL (reference sequence). The V end was cut by 2 bases, the J end by 4 bases, with 5 bases between.

V is TRBV14 and J is TRBJ2-7; TRBD2 matches 8 bases. The CDR3 is 16 residues long. Trimming cost V 4 bases and J 7 bases; bases outside gene matches: 15. Germline-derived CDR1 and CDR2 are SGHDN and FVKESK. The CDR3 here is CASSPKPGLGRREQYF. CDR3 nucleotide sequence: TGTGCCAGCAGCCCGAAGCCGGGACTAGGTCGGAGAGAGCAGTACTTC.

The V gene is TRBV19, the J gene TRBJ2-3; perhaps TRBD2 as D (5 bases). The CDR3 is 14 residues long. In germline, CDR1 is LNHDA, CDR2 SQIVND (reference sequence). The V gene lost 5 bases and the J gene lost 0 bases, with 9 bases spanning the gap. CDR3 loop: CASSFRGSTDTQYF. DNA for the CDR3: TGTGCCAGTAGTTTTCGGGGTAGCACAGATACGCAGTATTTT.

The rearrangement links TRBV12-2 to TRBJ2-7; TRBD2, the table's D call, was not compared with the DNA. TRBV12-2 is given as a pseudogene. CDR3 length equals 13 residues. CDR3 in DNA: TGTGCAAGTCGCTTAGGCGCTTTGTACGAGCAGTACTTC. This sequence encodes CASRLGALYEQYF.